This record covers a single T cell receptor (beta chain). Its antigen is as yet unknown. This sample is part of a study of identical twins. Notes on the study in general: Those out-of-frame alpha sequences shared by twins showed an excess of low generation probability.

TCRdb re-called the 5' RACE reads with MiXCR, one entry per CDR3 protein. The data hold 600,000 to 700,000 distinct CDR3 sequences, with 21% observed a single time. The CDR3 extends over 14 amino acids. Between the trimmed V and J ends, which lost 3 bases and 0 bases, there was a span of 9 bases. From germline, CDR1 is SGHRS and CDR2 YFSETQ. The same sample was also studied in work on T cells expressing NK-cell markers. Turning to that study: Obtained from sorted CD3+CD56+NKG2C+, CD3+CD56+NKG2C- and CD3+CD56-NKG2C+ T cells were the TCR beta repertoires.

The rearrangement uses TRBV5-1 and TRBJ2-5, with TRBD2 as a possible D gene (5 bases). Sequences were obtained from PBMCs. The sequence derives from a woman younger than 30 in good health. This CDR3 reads CASSSLGNQETQYF. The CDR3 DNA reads TGCGCCAGCAGCTCACTAGGGAACCAAGAGACCCAGTACTTC.